This T cell receptor beta chain is from a study of cytotoxic CD8 clonotypes in ibrutinib-treated CLL (dated by TCRdb to the early 2020s). Turning to the overall study: In this cohort, 15 patients were treatment-naive and approximately ten were relapsed/refractory, while some 18 had unmutated IGHV. Responses were partial in some 24 patients and complete in 2; after median around 72 months follow-up, about 14 stayed in remission and some twelve progressed. Response samples were obtained after a median of 12 months of treatment, with a range of roughly 6 to 36 months. An average of about 260,000 productive templates and some 99,000 productive rearrangements was obtained per sample. Of the roughly 90 people in the trial, approximately 24 had longitudinal samples available. Cryopreserved peripheral blood mononuclear cells were collected at three points: before therapy, at response, and at either sustained remission or disease progression.

For TCR beta library preparation, around 2.1 micrograms of genomic DNA were extracted from the cryopreserved PBMCs. Longitudinal blood samples from CLL patients receiving ibrutinib monotherapy were subjected to high-throughput TCR beta sequencing. The patients took part in an open-label, single-center phase 2 trial of ibrutinib monotherapy. The CDR3 has 15 amino acids, counting the end cysteine and phenylalanine. Only the CDR3 DNA is retained, 45 bases long and in frame from the first base. CDR1 and CDR2 (MNHNY, SVGAGI) derive from the germline V gene (reference sequence). The junction shows trimming of 0 bases on V and 5 bases on J, plus 14 bases between the germline ends. Notes on this clone: Its antigen is currently not known. The input lacks base qualities; no much larger clone sits a single base away.

On a MiSeq, deep resolution sequencing aimed for a depth between 1 in 1 million and 1 in 200,000 T cells, with each clonotype covered approximately 9.8x on average. TCR beta libraries were generated with the immunoSEQ hsTCRB Kit. As for how the authors treated the data: Data were analyzed with ImmunoSEQ Data Assistant and ImmunoSEQ Analyzer, with V, D and J genes assigned per IMGT definitions. Clonality, which ranges from 0 to 1, was calculated by subtracting the normalized Shannon entropy of productive rearrangement frequencies from one. Only overrepresented clonotypes making up at least 0.05% of the repertoire of each patient were included in the public clonotype analysis. Repertoires from about a dozen age-matched healthy donors in immuneACCESS were used as clonality controls. The clones in this table, taken by TCRdb from immuneACCESS, are in-frame only. Not every clone is retained; where verified, under half of the shortfall comes from an unresolved V gene, and the cause of the rest is unknown. V and J calls and clone size follow that table, whereas D and trimming were derived from the DNA. This sample lists approximately 330,000 clones; about 80% were detected once. The ten largest make up 5.5% to 8% of the sample.

Here is what the overall study found, with its caveats: Public clonotypes were found to be uncommon and were observed to contract or remain stable during treatment; the increase in clonality was shown to reflect expansion of private clonotypes at ibrutinib response. Baseline clonality was found to be higher than that of age-matched healthy donors and was strongly correlated with circulating CD8+ T-cell counts. Clonality increased at ibrutinib response, stayed stable in sustained remission, and fell back toward baseline at progression. Sampling times were not matched between sustained-remission and progressing patients, and lymph node repertoires were not studied.

The chain couples TRBV6-6 to TRBJ2-7; the best D guess is TRBD2, with 5 bases matching. Sequenced material: PBMCs, taken before ibrutinib treatment. This TCR derives from a human donor with chronic lymphocytic leukemia. CDR3 protein: CASSYSLWEPHEQYF. The sequenced DNA is TGTGCCAGCAGTTACTCGTTGTGGGAGCCGCACGAGCAGTACTTC.